This T cell receptor (beta chain) was recovered during a study of blood T cell repertoires in COVID-19. The overall study: Acute-phase and convalescent COVID-19 samples originated in the United States, Italy and Spain. T cells, B-cell-depleted T cells, or PBMCs supplied cDNA or gDNA.

Assay: immunoSEQ multiplex PCR; the TCRdb copy retains only in-frame clones and omits some. Of 100,000 to 150,000 clones listed, less than 90% are singletons. The V segment lost 1 base and the J segment 5 bases; nucleotides outside the gene matches: 6. This CDR3 region has 16 residues. CDR1 LGHNA and CDR2 YNFKEQ come from the germline V gene. This sequence was found in a woman aged 25 to 39 who had recovered from COVID-19. Sequencing was done on a sample of peripheral blood. V gene TRBV4-2 combines with J gene TRBJ2-2, with 8 bases identical to TRBD1. CDR3 amino acids: CASSQGDRRWTGELFF. The CDR3 region has the DNA TGTGCCAGCAGCCAAGGGGACAGGAGGTGGACCGGGGAGCTGTTTTTT.